This passage covers 30 T cell receptor beta chains from one sample sequenced in a study of T-cell reconstitution after alpha-beta-depleted transplantation in children. It was with unique molecular identifiers that the TCRbeta library was prepared. MiXCR, applied by TCRdb to the PCR reads, yields one record per CDR3 protein. This sample carries 190,000 or so distinct CDR3 sequences, around 7% of them seen once, and the ten largest clones take over 2.5%. Here the sequenced sample was PBMCs from the stem cell graft donor, taken from the stem cell graft. The source is a human donor who donated a stem cell graft to a child with Wiskott-Aldrich syndrome.

The table lists this clonotype with many counts. The chain couples TRBV2 to TRBJ2-5; 11 bases are a match to TRBD1. From germline, CDR1 is SNHLY and CDR2 FYNNEI. The trim removed 6 bases at V and 1 base at J, leaving 7 bases unmatched. The CDR3 covers 16 residues. CDR3 in DNA: TGTGCCAGCAGCCTTCCCGGGACAGGGGGCCAAGAGACCCAGTACTTC. It yields the protein CASSLPGTGGQETQYF.

This clonotype showed up many times. The rearrangement joins TRBV7-2 to TRBJ1-5; D ambiguous. Germline loops: CDR1 SGHTA, CDR2 FQGNSA. V lost 2 bases and J 2 bases, leaving 7 bases between the germline ends. The CDR3 covers 14 residues. Here the CDR3 reads CASSLSGGNQPQHF. CDR3 coding DNA: TGTGCCAGCAGCTTATCTGGGGGCAATCAGCCCCAGCATTTT.

This clonotype was counted many times. The chain carries TRBV6-6 and TRBJ2-7; D is possibly TRBD1 (5 bases). The CDR3 is 13 residues long. Trimming shortened V by 5 bases and J by 2 bases, and 10 bases separated the two germline ends. The germline CDR1 and CDR2 sequences are MNHNY and SVGAGI (reference sequence). CDR3 in DNA: TGTGCCAGCAGTCCGACAGACCCCTACGAGCAGTACTTC. Translating it yields CASSPTDPYEQYF.

This clonotype was counted at least ten times. The V gene is TRBV6-1, the J gene TRBJ2-7; 11 bases agree with TRBD1. The germline V gene has CDR1 MNHNS and CDR2 SASEGT. CDR3 length equals 15 residues. The junction had 3 bases not matched to a gene; V was cut back by 2 bases and J by 3 bases. The CDR3 reads CASSESGTGGYEQYF. The CDR3 nucleotides are TGTGCCAGCAGTGAATCCGGGACAGGGGGCTACGAGCAGTACTTC.

This clonotype has a count of ten or more. The chain employs TRBV7-2 and TRBJ2-1; 10 nucleotides match TRBD2. V lost 6 bases and J lost 2; bases outside the gene matches: 7. The CDR3 runs 16 residues. Per the germline V gene, CDR1 is SGHTA and CDR2 is FQGNSA. CDR3 sequence (DNA): TGTGCCAGCAGTAAACTAGCGGGAAAACCCTACAATGAGCAGTTCTTC. This encodes CASSKLAGKPYNEQFF.

This clonotype was picked up a small number of times. CDR3 coding DNA: TGTGCCAGCTCCCGAATTTCGAGCTCCTACAATGAGCAGTTCTTC. Protein: CASSRISSSYNEQFF. This chain links TRBV18 with TRBJ2-1; no clear D. V shed 6 bases and J shed 0 bases, with 12 bases lying between them. The CDR3 has 15 amino acids. Germline V gene sequence: CDR1 KGHSH, CDR2 LQKENI.

This clonotype occurred many times. The chain uses TRBV12-3 or TRBV12-4 and TRBJ2-1; D is ambiguous. Trimming pared 2 bases from V and 6 bases from J, leaving 8 bases between. The CDR3 runs to 13 residues. The chain's CDR3 is CASSLNWFNEQFF. CDR3 in DNA: TGTGCCAGCAGTTTAAACTGGTTCAATGAGCAGTTCTTC.

This clonotype occurred many times. This chain connects TRBV12-3 or TRBV12-4 to TRBJ2-7; D ambiguous. V shed 6 bases and J shed 1 base, with 10 bases lying between them. The CDR3 runs to 13 residues. This chain's CDR3 is CASRLSNSYEQYF. The DNA of the CDR3 is TGTGCCAGCAGATTATCGAATTCCTACGAGCAGTACTTC.

This clonotype was seen many times. J is TRBJ2-7 and V is TRBV20-1, with D possibly being TRBD1 (6 bases). Trimming stripped 0 bases from V and 4 bases from J, with 13 bases between. CDR3 length equals 14 residues. Germline-derived CDR1 and CDR2 are DFQATT and SNEGSKA (reference sequence). CDR3 coding DNA: TGCAGTGCTAGAGATTGGGATACAGGGTACGAGCAGTACTTC. Its translation: CSARDWDTGYEQYF.

A remark on this clonotype: This could be a read error, since a much larger clone is one nucleotide away. The chain joins TRBV20-1 to TRBJ2-7; D unclear. Germline V gives CDR1 DFQATT, CDR2 SNEGSKA (reference sequence). The CDR3 is 13 amino acids. V lost 4 bases, J lost 2 bases, and 12 bases lay in between. The CDR3 DNA is TGCAGTGCTACCGGGTGGCCCACCTACGAGCAGTACTTC. As protein: CSATGWPTYEQYF.

This clonotype was seen a few times. The J gene is TRBJ2-2, the V gene TRBV12-3 or TRBV12-4; D unclear. The CDR3 covers 14 residues. V was cut by 3 bases and J by 7 bases, with 12 bases left in between. The CDR3 protein is CASSFSMYVGELFF. CDR3 nucleotides: TGTGCCAGCAGTTTCAGTATGTACGTCGGGGAGCTGTTTTTT.

This clonotype was seen repeatedly, ten times or more. The genes are TRBV6-1 and TRBJ2-1; the match to TRBD2 covers 10 bases. This CDR3 spans 16 amino acids. CDR1 is MNHNS and CDR2 is SASEGT in the germline V gene. The junction had 6 bases not matched to a gene; V was cut back by 5 bases and J by 2 bases. In DNA, the CDR3 is TGTGCCAGCAGTAAAGTAGCGGGGGGTACCTACAATGAGCAGTTCTTC. This sequence encodes CASSKVAGGTYNEQFF.

This clonotype has at least ten counts. The V call is TRBV6-5, the J call TRBJ2-1; TRBD2 matches at 10 bases. V gave up 2 bases and J gave up 3 bases; unmatched junction bases: 7. This CDR3 has 17 residues. Germline V lookup: CDR1 MNHEY, CDR2 SVGAGI. This CDR3 reads CASSYVRLAGDYNEQFF. The CDR3 nucleotides are TGTGCCAGCAGTTACGTAAGGCTAGCGGGGGACTACAATGAGCAGTTCTTC.

This clonotype was counted at least ten times. The chain links TRBV4-3 to TRBJ1-1, with D hard to call. V shed 0 bases and J shed 1 base, with 12 bases lying between them. The CDR3 length is 16 residues. The germline CDR1 and CDR2 sequences are LGHNA and YSLEER. CDR3 amino acids: CASSQEPYPGNTEAFF. CDR3 nucleotides: TGCGCCAGCAGCCAAGAACCATACCCAGGGAACACTGAAGCTTTCTTT.

This clonotype was detected only a few times. The chain links TRBV6-1 to TRBJ2-5; 7 bases are a match to TRBD1. This CDR3 comprises 15 residues. Germline V gives CDR1 MNHNS, CDR2 SASEGT. V lost 8 bases and J lost 5; bases outside the gene matches: 14. CDR3 region: CASAVVQGEWETQYF. The DNA of the CDR3 is TGTGCCAGCGCCGTGGTCCAGGGGGAATGGGAGACCCAGTACTTC.

This clonotype was found many times. The chain links TRBV25-1 to TRBJ2-1, with no clear D. The V gene's germline CDR1 is MGHDK and CDR2 SYGVNS. The CDR3 is 15 residues long. The germline V and J ends were trimmed by 7 bases and 4 bases, with 17 bases remaining between them. The CDR3 sequence is CASIPTPAVYNEQFF. In DNA, the CDR3 is TGTGCCAGCATCCCTACCCCTGCCGTATACAATGAGCAGTTCTTC.

The chain combines TRBV15 with TRBJ2-7; 8 bases are a match to TRBD1. This CDR3 is 15 amino acids long. Germline V gene data show CDR1 as LNHNV and CDR2 as YYDKDF (reference sequence). J was trimmed by 0 bases and V by 5 bases; bases with no gene match: 6. The CDR3 DNA sequence: TGTGCCACCAGCGGCCGGGACAGGAGCTCCTACGAGCAGTACTTC. Amino acids: CATSGRDRSSYEQYF. Variable domain in full (rest from reference TRBV15 and TRBJ2-7): DAMVIQNPRYQVTQFGKPVTLSCSQTLNHNVMYWYQQKSSQAPKLLFHYYDKDFNNEADTPDNFQSRRPNTSFCFLDIRSPGLGDTAMYLCATSGRDRSSYEQYFGPGTRLTVT.

This CDR3 is CASSKRTSGRSTDTQYF. The CDR3 region has the DNA TGTGCCAGCAGCAAGAGGACTAGCGGGAGAAGCACAGATACGCAGTATTTT. The V call is TRBV5-6, the J call TRBJ2-3, with 13 bases lining up with TRBD2. Looked up from germline, CDR1 is SGHDT and CDR2 is YYEEEE. The V gene end was trimmed by 4 bases and the J gene end by 0 bases; junction bases not matched to a gene: 5. This CDR3 contains 17 residues. Complete variable domain (other parts from reference TRBV5-6 and TRBJ2-3): DAGVTQSPTHLIKTRGQQVTLRCSPKSGHDTVSWYQQALGQGPQFIFQYYEEEERQRGNFPDRFSGHQFPNYSSELNVNALLLGDSALYLCASSKRTSGRSTDTQYFGPGTRLTVL.

The rearrangement joins TRBV5-1 to TRBJ1-2, with D possibly being TRBD1 (5 bases). This CDR3 contains 14 residues. CDR1 is SGHRS, CDR2 YFSETQ, per germline. The V end was cut by 3 bases, the J end by 6 bases, with 15 bases between. The CDR3 region is CASSSGPAGDGYTF. The CDR3 region has the DNA TGCGCCAGCAGCTCCGGGCCCGCGGGGGATGGCTACACCTTC.

The table lists this clonotype with many counts. The V call is TRBV29-1, the J call TRBJ2-7; 10 positions match TRBD2. The CDR3 has 13 residues. The J segment lost 3 bases and the V segment lost 3 bases, leaving 2 bases of the junction unmatched. The germline CDR1 and CDR2 sequences are SQVTM and ANQGSEA. In DNA, the CDR3 is TGCAGCGTTGACGCTAGCGGGGGCTACGAGCAGTACTTC. It translates to CSVDASGGYEQYF.

There are many counts of this clonotype. The chain carries TRBV12-3 or TRBV12-4 and TRBJ2-1; maybe TRBD2 (6 bases). V lost 6 bases and J lost 7, with 10 bases in between. The CDR3 covers 12 residues. The CDR3 nucleotides are TGTGCCAGCAGCCTCCGGGGGAATGAGCAGTTCTTC. Its protein is CASSLRGNEQFF.

In this sample, this clonotype turned up many times. This chain joins TRBV14 and TRBJ1-2; no clear D gene. V was cut by 1 base and J by 2 bases, with 5 bases left in between. Germline CDR1 and CDR2: SGHDN and FVKESK. The CDR3 consists of 13 residues. In DNA form, the CDR3 reads TGTGCCAGCAGCCAAGGAGTAAACTATGGCTACACCTTC. Its protein product is CASSQGVNYGYTF. Full variable domain (remainder filled in from reference TRBV14 and TRBJ1-2): EAGVTQFPSHSVIEKGQTVTLRCDPISGHDNLYWYRRVMGKEIKFLLHFVKESKQDESGMPNNRFLAERTGGTYSTLKVQPAELEDSGVYFCASSQGVNYGYTFGSGTRLTVV.

The CDR3 region is CSASGKGGVENTEAFF. The CDR3 DNA is TGCAGTGCTAGTGGAAAGGGGGGTGTCGAGAACACTGAAGCTTTCTTT. The genes are TRBV20-1 and TRBJ1-1, with TRBD1 as a possible D gene (6 bases). V gave up 3 bases and J gave up 1 base, with 18 bases separating them. This CDR3 has 16 amino acids. Germline loops: CDR1 DFQATT, CDR2 SNEGSKA (reference sequence).

Ten or more counts support this clonotype. This rearrangement joins TRBV12-3 or TRBV12-4 to TRBJ1-2, with unresolved D. The germline V and J ends were trimmed by 5 bases and 3 bases, with 10 bases remaining between them. CDR3 length equals 13 residues. The CDR3 nucleotides read TGTGCCAGCAGTCCACTGGTTCACTATGGCTACACCTTC. Translated, it gives CASSPLVHYGYTF.

This clonotype showed up many times. The chain uses TRBV4-3 and TRBJ2-3, with D possibly being TRBD2 (7 bases). V shed 0 bases and J shed 8 bases, with 12 bases lying between them. Germline-derived CDR1 and CDR2 are LGHNA and YSLEER. The length of the CDR3 is 14 residues. The CDR3 DNA sequence: TGCGCCAGCAGCCAAGATAGGGGGGGAGGTACGCAGTATTTT. This encodes CASSQDRGGGTQYF.

This clonotype showed up many times. The genes are TRBV5-1 and TRBJ2-7; unclear D gene. Germline V gene lookup returns CDR1 SGHRS and CDR2 YFSETQ. V shed 5 bases and J shed 5 bases, with 14 bases lying between them. CDR3 length: 13 amino acids. The chain's CDR3 is CASSPQVDNEQYF. CDR3 coding DNA: TGCGCCAGCAGTCCTCAGGTTGACAACGAGCAGTACTTC. Looking up the rest from reference TRBV5-1 and TRBJ2-7 gives the full variable domain: KAGVTQTPRYLIKTRGQQVTLSCSPISGHRSVSWYQQTPGQGLQFLFEYFSETQRNKGNFPGRFSGRQFSNSRSEMNVSTLELGDSALYLCASSPQVDNEQYFGPGTRLTVT.

Many counts were recorded for this clonotype. The CDR3 is CASSPPGLSYEQYF. In DNA form, the CDR3 reads TGTGCCAGCAGTCCGCCCGGGCTATCCTACGAGCAGTACTTC. The V gene is TRBV6-5, the J gene TRBJ2-7; D is undetermined. Trimming removed 5 bases from V and 1 base from J, with 12 bases in between. Looked up from germline, CDR1 is MNHEY and CDR2 is SVGAGI. There are 14 residues in the CDR3.

This clonotype was seen at least ten times. This chain connects TRBV5-1 to TRBJ1-2, with D uncertain. This CDR3 contains 15 residues. Germline-derived CDR1 and CDR2 are SGHRS and YFSETQ. Trimming took 4 bases from V and 6 from J, leaving 19 bases between them. This CDR3 reads CASSRIGPSDNGYTF. The CDR3 region has the DNA TGCGCCAGCAGCCGTATAGGTCCCTCAGACAATGGCTACACCTTC.

This clonotype was observed a handful of times. The J gene is TRBJ1-1, the V gene TRBV5-5, with 7 bases that match TRBD1. There are 13 residues in the CDR3. V dropped 3 bases and J dropped 7; count of bases not matched to a gene: 6. Germline V lookup: CDR1 SGHKS, CDR2 YYEKEE (reference sequence). CDR3 nucleotide sequence: TGTGCCAGCAGCTCGGGACAGTCGCTTGAAGCTTTCTTT. Its protein product is CASSSGQSLEAFF. The full variable domain, in which reference TRBV5-5 and TRBJ1-1 provide the parts outside the CDR3, is DAGVTQSPTHLIKTRGQQVTLRCSPISGHKSVSWYQQVLGQGPQFIFQYYEKEERGRGNFPDRFSARQFPNYSSELNVNALLLGDSALYLCASSSGQSLEAFFGQGTRLTVV.

This clonotype was seen many times. The chain combines TRBV27 with TRBJ2-1; D might be TRBD1 or TRBD2, each matching 5 bases. The CDR3 is made up of 14 amino acids. Germline CDR1 MNHEY, CDR2 SMNVEV (reference sequence). Trimming removed 3 bases from V and 7 bases from J, with 13 bases in between. Here the CDR3 reads CASSLGPDGNEQFF. In nucleotides, the CDR3 is TGTGCCAGCAGTTTGGGACCGGACGGAAATGAGCAGTTCTTC.